Each of the 27 T cell receptor beta chains below was sequenced from the same sample in a study of T-cell reconstitution after alpha-beta-depleted transplantation in children. Using unique molecular identifiers, the investigators prepared the TCRbeta library. TCRdb ran MiXCR on the PCR reads and lists one entry per CDR3 protein. The sample gives 250,000 to 300,000 distinct CDR3 sequences, about a tenth of which show up once; approximately 7% is in the top ten. The specimen was PBMCs, collected before TCRalphabeta/CD19-depleted stem cell transplant. The receptors come from a boy in the first two years of life with acute myeloid leukemia, due to receive a stem cell transplant.

The chain is built from TRBV5-4 and TRBJ2-3; 8 bases match TRBD2. The ends lost 4 bases at V and 4 bases at J; junction bases unmatched: 5. The CDR3 contains 14 residues. Germline lookup yields CDR1 SGHNT and CDR2 YYREEE (reference sequence). The CDR3 DNA reads TGTGCCAGCAGCCGCCACGGGGGGGCAGATACGCAGTATTTT. Protein: CASSRHGGADTQYF.

There are many counts of this clonotype. This chain joins TRBV6-2 or TRBV6-3 and TRBJ2-1; D remains unclear. Trimming stripped 2 bases from V and 10 bases from J, with 9 bases between. CDR1 and CDR2 (germline): MNHEY, SVGEGT. This CDR3 comprises 12 residues. The CDR3 reads CASSYPSQEQFF. The DNA of the CDR3 is TGTGCCAGCAGTTACCCCAGCCAAGAGCAGTTCTTC.

The chain employs TRBV28 and TRBJ2-3; D ambiguous. Trimming removed 5 bases from V and 4 bases from J, with 13 bases in between. Looked up from germline, CDR1 is MDHEN and CDR2 is SYDVKM. This CDR3 is built from 14 residues. In DNA, the CDR3 is TGTGCCAGCAGTCTACCCAACCTCCCAGATACGCAGTATTTT. It is translated as CASSLPNLPDTQYF. Using reference TRBV28 and TRBJ2-3 for the parts outside the CDR3, the full variable domain is DVKVTQSSRYLVKRTGEKVFLECVQDMDHENMFWYRQDPGLGLRLIYFSYDVKMKEKGDIPEGYSVSREKKERFSLILESASTNQTSMYLCASSLPNLPDTQYFGPGTRLTVL.

V gene TRBV11-2 combines with J gene TRBJ2-2; no definite D call. The germline V gene encodes CDR1 SGHAT and CDR2 FQNNGV. V was cut by 5 bases and J by 2 bases, with 12 bases left in between. The CDR3 totals 15 residues. In nucleotides, the CDR3 is TGTGCCAGCAGCCCCAGGACCATTAACACCGGGGAGCTGTTTTTT. Protein sequence: CASSPRTINTGELFF.

This clonotype was counted only a few times. V and J are TRBV7-2 and TRBJ2-5; D remains ambiguous. This CDR3 has 12 residues. In germline, CDR1 is SGHTA, CDR2 FQGNSA. V lost 3 bases to trimming and J lost 5 bases, with 7 bases between them. CDR3 DNA: TGTGCCAGCAGCTTTCCCTGGGAGACCCAGTACTTC. As protein: CASSFPWETQYF.

This clonotype was counted ten times or more. The V gene is TRBV3-1, the J gene TRBJ2-1; perhaps D is TRBD1 or TRBD2 (5 bases each). This CDR3 comprises 12 residues. Deletions cut 1 base from V and 15 bases from J, with 13 bases between. Germline-derived CDR1 and CDR2 are LGHDT and YNNKEL (reference sequence). DNA for the CDR3: TGTGCCAGCAGCCAAGGGGGCGGGTATCCGTTCTTC. This translates into CASSQGGGYPFF.

This clonotype was recorded at least ten times. The chain combines TRBV20-1 with TRBJ2-3, with D possibly TRBD2 on 5 matching bases. Trimming removed 5 bases at V and 6 bases at J, with 24 bases between. Germline V gene data show CDR1 as DFQATT and CDR2 as SNEGSKA (reference sequence). The length of the CDR3 is 16 residues. The CDR3 DNA sequence: TGCAGTGCTCCTCGGACGACTAAGTGGGTCCTCGATACGCAGTATTTT. It translates to CSAPRTTKWVLDTQYF.

This clonotype was observed many times. The chain recombines TRBV6-5 with TRBJ1-5; TRBD1 agrees at 7 bases. The CDR3 is 14 amino acids. Germline assignment: CDR1 MNHEY and CDR2 SVGAGI. Trimming at V came to 2 bases and at J to 2 bases, leaving 0 bases not matched to a gene. Here the CDR3 DNA reads TGTGCCAGCAGTTACACAGGGGGCAATCAGCCCCAGCATTTT. Protein sequence: CASSYTGGNQPQHF.

The CDR3 DNA is TGTGCCAGCCAGGGTACTACCAGCACAGATACGCAGTATTTT. It encodes CASQGTTSTDTQYF. The J gene is TRBJ2-3, the V gene TRBV7-9; D might be TRBD1 (5 bases). V was trimmed by 8 bases and J by 0 bases, leaving 12 bases between them. Germline V gene data show CDR1 as SEHNR and CDR2 as FQNEAQ (reference sequence). The CDR3 consists of 14 residues.

This clonotype came up many times. The genes are TRBV5-1 and TRBJ2-3, with 9 positions matching TRBD2. The junction had 3 bases not matched to a gene; V was cut back by 0 bases and J by 4 bases. From germline, CDR1 is SGHRS and CDR2 YFSETQ. This CDR3 comprises 15 residues. The CDR3 is CASSLEGLASDTQYF. The DNA for the CDR3 is TGCGCCAGCAGCTTGGAGGGACTAGCATCAGATACGCAGTATTTT.

This clonotype was seen ten or more times. The chain joins TRBV7-2 to TRBJ2-7; the D gene could be TRBD1 or TRBD2 (5 bases each). This CDR3 is 16 amino acids long. Trimming stripped 1 base from V and 2 bases from J, with 15 bases between. CDR1 is SGHTA and CDR2 is FQGNSA in the germline V gene. CDR3 bases: TGTGCCAGCAGCTTAGATGGGTCTAGGGGACCCTACGAGCAGTACTTC. This sequence encodes CASSLDGSRGPYEQYF.

There are many counts of this clonotype. The CDR3 region has the DNA TGCAGTGCTGAAGGACAGGGTTACGAGCAGTACTTC. This translates into CSAEGQGYEQYF. V and J are TRBV20-1 and TRBJ2-7; 8 nucleotides line up with TRBD1. This CDR3 is 12 amino acids long. Germline loops: CDR1 DFQATT, CDR2 SNEGSKA (reference sequence). The V and J ends lost 5 bases and 4 bases, in that order; junction bases with no gene match: 4.

This clonotype was picked up many times. The gene calls are TRBV27 and TRBJ2-2; 9 positions agree with TRBD1. The CDR3 has 13 amino acids. J was trimmed by 6 bases and V by 4 bases; bases with no gene match: 0. Germline CDR1 reads MNHEY; CDR2 reads SMNVEV (reference sequence). CDR3 sequence: CASSWTGAGELFF. Here the CDR3 DNA reads TGTGCCAGCAGTTGGACAGGGGCCGGGGAGCTGTTTTTT.

This clonotype was counted ten times or more. The V call is TRBV29-1, the J call TRBJ2-3, with TRBD1 identical over 10 bases. This CDR3 is 17 amino acids long. Unmatched junction bases numbered 18, after V lost 4 bases and J lost 8 bases. Germline values: CDR1 SQVTM, CDR2 ANQGSEA. CDR3 in amino acids: CSVGQGALGGSPGTQYF. Here the CDR3 DNA reads TGCAGCGTTGGACAGGGGGCGCTGGGCGGGAGCCCCGGTACGCAGTATTTT.

This clonotype appeared a few times. The chain joins TRBV6-1 to TRBJ2-1; 9 nucleotides agree with TRBD1. Germline V gives CDR1 MNHNS, CDR2 SASEGT. This CDR3 has 16 amino acids. The ends lost 4 bases at V and 3 bases at J; junction bases unmatched: 7. In DNA, the CDR3 is TGTGCCAGCAGTGGGTCCGCGACAGGGGGCTACAATGAGCAGTTCTTC. Translation: CASSGSATGGYNEQFF.

This clonotype was observed at least ten times. The chain combines TRBV29-1 with TRBJ2-1; 7 bases fit TRBD1. Unmatched junction bases numbered 2, after V lost 0 bases and J lost 6 bases. This CDR3 contains 13 residues. Germline V gene data show CDR1 as SQVTM and CDR2 as ANQGSEA. CDR3 sequence: CSVEDPGGNEQFF. The CDR3 bases are TGCAGCGTTGAAGATCCAGGGGGCAATGAGCAGTTCTTC.

This clonotype was picked up many times. This chain joins TRBV28 and TRBJ2-3, with D possibly TRBD1 on 5 matching bases. Trimming stripped 5 bases from V and 0 bases from J, with 12 bases between. The CDR3 contains 15 residues. Germline values: CDR1 MDHEN, CDR2 SYDVKM. CDR3 residues: CASSAAGYSTDTQYF. The CDR3 DNA is TGTGCCAGCAGTGCGGCAGGGTACAGCACAGATACGCAGTATTTT.

A note on this clonotype: A much larger clone lies a single base off, so this may be a read error. This chain links TRBV7-2 with TRBJ2-5; TRBD2 agrees at 9 bases. The CDR3 is 16 residues long. The germline gives CDR1 SGHTA, CDR2 FQGNSA. CDR3 in DNA: TGTCCCAGCAGCTTGATTCCTAGCGGGGTCCAAGAGACCCAGTACTTC. Translating gives CPSSLIPSGVQETQYF.

This clonotype was counted a single time. This may arise from a read error, as a much more abundant clone is one base away. The V call is TRBV27, the J call TRBJ2-3, with TRBD1 as a possible D gene (5 bases). The CDR3 is made up of 17 amino acids. Germline V gene sequence: CDR1 MNHEY, CDR2 SMNVEV (reference sequence). The CDR3 is CASGLSLGVPSTDTQYF. CDR3 DNA: TGTGCCAGCGGTTTATCCCTAGGGGTCCCTAGCACAGATACGCAGTATTTT.

The table lists this clonotype with many counts. V and J are TRBV11-2 and TRBJ2-1; 9 bases align to TRBD1. The V and J ends lost 4 bases and 3 bases, in that order; junction bases with no gene match: 1. CDR3 size: 14 residues. CDR1 and CDR2 from the germline V gene are SGHAT and FQNNGV. The CDR3 here is CASSSGQGYNEQFF. The DNA for the CDR3 is TGTGCCAGCAGCTCGGGACAGGGCTACAATGAGCAGTTCTTC.

This clonotype showed up many times. This CDR3 reads CASSYSRGYEQYF. The DNA of the CDR3 is TGTGCCAGCAGTTATTCCCGGGGGTACGAGCAGTACTTC. The chain employs TRBV6-5 and TRBJ2-7; the D gene is possibly TRBD2 (6 bases). The CDR3 has 13 amino acids. The V gene lost 3 bases and the J gene lost 4 bases, with 10 bases spanning the gap. The germline V gene has CDR1 MNHEY and CDR2 SVGAGI.

This clonotype occurred many times. This chain joins TRBV7-9 and TRBJ2-7; TRBD2 matches 7 bases. Germline values: CDR1 SEHNR, CDR2 FQNEAQ (reference sequence). The CDR3 runs to 15 residues. After removal of 3 bases from V and 0 bases from J, the junction contained 5 bases not matched to a gene. The CDR3 reads CASSFYGGSSYEQYF. The CDR3 DNA is TGTGCCAGCAGCTTCTATGGCGGGAGCTCCTACGAGCAGTACTTC. The whole variable domain, filled in from reference TRBV7-9 and TRBJ2-7, reads DTGVSQNPRHKITKRGQNVTFRCDPISEHNRLYWYRQTLGQGPEFLTYFQNEAQLEKSRLLSDRFSAERPKGSFSTLEIQRTEQGDSAMYLCASSFYGGSSYEQYFGPGTRLTVT.

CDR3 nucleotide sequence: TGTGCCAGCAGCCAAGTTAGGGAGAGCGAGCAGTACTTC. It codes for CASSQVRESEQYF. This chain uses TRBV14 with TRBJ2-7; D might be TRBD2 (5 bases). The ends were cut back, 1 base at V and 6 bases at J, with 10 bases in the middle. Germline-derived CDR1 and CDR2 are SGHDN and FVKESK. CDR3 length equals 13 residues.

This clonotype was counted a few times. The chain combines TRBV12-3 or TRBV12-4 with TRBJ2-7; 10 bases line up with TRBD1. The CDR3 covers 15 residues. V dropped 3 bases and J dropped 2; count of bases not matched to a gene: 4. The CDR3 here is CASSFSGQGAYEQYF. CDR3 nucleotide sequence: TGTGCCAGCAGTTTTAGCGGACAGGGGGCCTACGAGCAGTACTTC.

This clonotype was counted a few times. The chain carries TRBV12-3 or TRBV12-4 and TRBJ2-7; D is perhaps TRBD1 (5 bases). With 6 bases removed from V and 3 bases from J, the gap between germline ends came to 9 bases. The CDR3 contains 12 residues. For the CDR3, the DNA is TGTGCCAGCAGGAGACAGTTCTACGAGCAGTACTTC. It encodes CASRRQFYEQYF.

This clonotype has a count of ten or more. This chain links TRBV6-1 with TRBJ2-5; D may be TRBD1 or TRBD2 (5 bases each). CDR3 size: 14 residues. CDR1 and CDR2 (germline): MNHNS, SASEGT. V lost 2 bases and J 2 bases, leaving 9 bases between the germline ends. The chain's CDR3 is CASSEPGRQETQYF. CDR3 nucleotide sequence: TGTGCCAGCAGTGAACCGGGACGTCAAGAGACCCAGTACTTC.

This clonotype was recorded once. The J gene is TRBJ2-1, the V gene TRBV3-1, with 9 bases that match TRBD2. V was pared by 11 bases and J by 4 bases, with 18 bases of the junction left unmatched. CDR1 is LGHDT and CDR2 is YNNKEL in the germline V gene (reference sequence). The CDR3 spans 17 residues. Written as DNA, the CDR3 is TGTGCCTGCTGCCAAGACCCTATAGCGGGAGCTTACAATGAGCAGTTCTTC. Translating gives CACCQDPIAGAYNEQFF.